The present TCR beta chain was sequenced within a study of T cells in Graves' hyperthyroidism and ophthalmopathy. Overall study context: Peripheral blood was obtained at initial diagnosis, preceding any treatment.

Study outcomes and limitations: The model identified upcoming ophthalmopathy a median roughly 6.5 months ahead of onset.

Amplification of TCR beta CDR3 regions used RNA as the template. With the HTBI primer set, the TCR CDR3 went through a first round of RT-PCR. TCRdb re-derived calls from the multiplex PCR reads in MiXCR, one entry per CDR3 protein. Counted here are 500,000 to 650,000 distinct CDR3 sequences, about 15% occurring once; the ten biggest clones make up roughly 15%. CDR1 is DFQATT, CDR2 SNEGSKA, per germline (reference sequence). The V end lost 0 bases, the J end lost 2 bases, and 14 bases lay between the germline ends. This CDR3 contains 15 residues. This clonotype appeared many times. Its antigen is not identified.

J is TRBJ2-7 and V is TRBV20-1; D possibly corresponds to TRBD1 (6 bases). This TCR derives from a woman aged 18-30 years with Graves' ophthalmopathy. Sequences were obtained from blood. The CDR3 protein is CSARDQAGVTYEQYF. CDR3 bases: TGCAGTGCTAGAGATCAGGCAGGGGTGACCTACGAGCAGTACTTC.